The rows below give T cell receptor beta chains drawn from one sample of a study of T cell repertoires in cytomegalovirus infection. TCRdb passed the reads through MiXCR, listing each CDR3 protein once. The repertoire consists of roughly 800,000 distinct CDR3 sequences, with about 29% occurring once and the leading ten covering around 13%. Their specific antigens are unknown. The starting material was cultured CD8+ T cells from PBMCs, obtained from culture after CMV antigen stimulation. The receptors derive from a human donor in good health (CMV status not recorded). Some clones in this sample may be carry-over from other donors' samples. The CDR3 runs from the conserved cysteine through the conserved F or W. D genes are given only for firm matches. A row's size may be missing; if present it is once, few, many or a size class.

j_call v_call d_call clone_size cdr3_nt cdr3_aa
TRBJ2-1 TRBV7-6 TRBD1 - TGTGCCAGCAGCTCAGGGGGCGCGGGCTCCTACAATGAGCAGTTCTTC CASSSGGAGSYNEQFF
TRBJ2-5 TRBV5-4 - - TGTGCCAGCAGCTTGATGACAGACCAAGAGACCCAGTACTTC CASSLMTDQETQYF
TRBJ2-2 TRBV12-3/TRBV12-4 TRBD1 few TGTGCAGCGAGGGGGCGCGGCACCGGGGAGCTGTTTTTT CAARGRGTGELFF
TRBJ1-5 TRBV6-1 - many TGTGCCAGCAGGAGCACAGGGAAGCCCCAGCATTTT CASRSTGKPQHF
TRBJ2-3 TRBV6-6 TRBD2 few TGTGCCAGCAGTAACCCGGGACTAGCGACCACAGATACGCAGTATTTT CASSNPGLATTDTQYF
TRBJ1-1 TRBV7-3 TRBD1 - TGTGCCAGCAGCTTAACCCCTGGACAGGGGAACACTGAAGCTTTCTTT CASSLTPGQGNTEAFF
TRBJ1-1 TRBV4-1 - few TGCGCCAGCAGCCGGACCAGGGGAGCGACTGAAGCTTTCTTT CASSRTRGATEAFF
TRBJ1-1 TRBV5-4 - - TGTGCCACCCAGGGGTCGAGAGAAGAAGCTTTCTTT CATQGSREEAFF
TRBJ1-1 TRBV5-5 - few TGTGCCAGCAGCGGAATCAGGGCCAAGAACACTGAAGCTTTCTTT CASSGIRAKNTEAFF
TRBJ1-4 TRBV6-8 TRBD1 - TGTGCCAGCAGCCCCGAAGGGACAGGGATCGCAACTAATGAAAAACTGTTTTTT CASSPEGTGIATNEKLFF
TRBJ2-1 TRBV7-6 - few TGTGCCAGCAGCCACCTAGGGACCTATAATGAGCAGTTCTTC CASSHLGTYNEQFF
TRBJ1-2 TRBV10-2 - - TGCGCCAGCAGCCCTGGGGAGGGCCTTTATTATGGCTACACCTTC CASSPGEGLYYGYTF
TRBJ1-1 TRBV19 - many TGTGCCAGTAGTACAGGGGACACTGAAGCTTTCTTT CASSTGDTEAFF
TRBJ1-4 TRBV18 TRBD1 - TGTGCCAGCTCGGAAGAGACAGGGGGAAGGGAAAAACTGTTTTTT CASSEETGGREKLFF
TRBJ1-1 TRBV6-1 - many TGTGCCAGCAGCCCTTGGGCCCCCCCAGCGGATATCACTGAAGCTTTCTTT CASSPWAPPADITEAFF
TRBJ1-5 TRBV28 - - TGTGCCAGCAGTTTAATACACAATCAGCCCCAGCATTTT CASSLIHNQPQHF
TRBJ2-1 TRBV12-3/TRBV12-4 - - TGTGCCAGCAGCATAGACGCGAGGGGTGAGCAGTTCTTC CASSIDARGEQFF
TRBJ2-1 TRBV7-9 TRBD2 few TGTGCCAGCAGTTGGCTAGCGGGGGGGAATGAGCAGTTCTTC CASSWLAGGNEQFF
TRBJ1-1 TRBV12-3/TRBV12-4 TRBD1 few TGTGCCAGCAGCCGTCCGGGACAGGGTAACACTGAAGCTTTCTTT CASSRPGQGNTEAFF
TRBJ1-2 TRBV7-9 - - TGTGCCAGCAGCTTCAGGGGCCGCGGCCCTTCTAACTATGGCTACACCTTC CASSFRGRGPSNYGYTF
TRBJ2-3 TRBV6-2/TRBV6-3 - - TGTGCCAGCAGTGTGGAGCATCAGGGTGGCGATACGCAGTATTTT CASSVEHQGGDTQYF
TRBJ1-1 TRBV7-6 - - TGTGCCAGCAGCGCTCCCAGGGCATTTAACACTGAAGCTTTCTTT CASSAPRAFNTEAFF
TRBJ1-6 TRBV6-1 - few TGTGCCAGCTGTGCCAGGGTGGACTATAATTCACCCCTCCACTTT CASCARVDYNSPLHF
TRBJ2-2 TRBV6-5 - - TGTGCCAGCAGTTACTCCAGAGGGGGGAGCACCGGGGAGCTGTTTTTT CASSYSRGGSTGELFF
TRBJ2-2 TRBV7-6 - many TGTGCCAGCAGCTTAGATTGGGGCACCGGGGAGCTGTTTTTT CASSLDWGTGELFF
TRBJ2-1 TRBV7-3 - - TGTGCCAGCAGCTTCAGGGGGGCGGGATCCTACAATGAGCAGTTCTTC CASSFRGAGSYNEQFF
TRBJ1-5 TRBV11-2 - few TGTGCCAGCAGCTTAGATCCATTACAGCCCCAGCATTTT CASSLDPLQPQHF
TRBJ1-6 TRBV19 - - TGTGCCAGTAGTAACAGGGTGAAGGACTATAATTCACCCCTCCACTTT CASSNRVKDYNSPLHF